The 20 T cell receptor beta chains below were found in one sample sequenced in a study of blood T cell repertoires in COVID-19. Sequencing used immunoSEQ multiplex PCR; TCRdb keeps in-frame clones, though not all of them. The sample includes 110,000 to 150,000 clones, 70% to 90% of them seen just once. Specimen: PBMCs or T cells enriched from blood (not recorded which). Receptors were obtained from a woman aged 40 to 50 who had recovered from COVID-19.

The chain is built from TRBV2 and TRBJ2-2, with unresolved D. The CDR3 has 15 residues. Between the trimmed V and J ends, which lost 1 base and 4 bases, there was a span of 10 bases. CDR1 SNHLY and CDR2 FYNNEI come from the germline V gene. CDR3 residues: CASSEENSFTGELFF. CDR3 nucleotides: TGTGCCAGCAGTGAAGAGAACAGCTTCACCGGGGAGCTGTTTTTT.

This rearrangement joins TRBV5-6 to TRBJ1-3; TRBD1 is a possible D gene (5 bases). The germline CDR1 and CDR2 sequences are SGHDT and YYEEEE. The CDR3 covers 16 residues. With 6 bases removed from V and 0 bases from J, the gap between germline ends came to 16 bases. CDR3 sequence reads: CASTANPGFSGNTIYF. In DNA form, the CDR3 reads TGTGCCAGCACAGCTAACCCAGGGTTCTCTGGAAACACCATATATTTT.

V is TRBV7-6 and J is TRBJ1-2, with TRBD1 identical over 10 bases. The CDR3 is 14 residues long. Trimming at V came to 5 bases and at J to 2 bases, leaving 2 bases not matched to a gene. Germline V gene lookup returns CDR1 SGHVS and CDR2 FNYEAQ. The CDR3 loop reads CASSPTGGNYGYTF. The DNA for the CDR3 is TGTGCCAGCAGCCCGACAGGGGGCAACTATGGCTACACCTTC.

The table lists this clone with a few counts. The chain couples TRBV19 to TRBJ1-5; D is ambiguous. Deletions cut 6 bases from V and 3 bases from J, with 6 bases between. This CDR3 has 12 residues. Germline-derived CDR1 and CDR2 are LNHDA and SQIVND (reference sequence). The DNA for the CDR3 is TGTGCCAGTAGGCAGAACAATCAGCCCCAGCATTTT. Encoded protein: CASRQNNQPQHF.

This chain connects TRBV19 to TRBJ2-3, with 14 bases that match TRBD2. The CDR3 loop spans 16 amino acids. V lost 3 bases to trimming and J lost 6 bases; unmatched junction nucleotides: 5. Per germline, CDR1 LNHDA and CDR2 SQIVND (reference sequence). The CDR3 loop is CASSMPTSGRADTQYF. CDR3 DNA sequence: TGTGCCAGTAGTATGCCGACTAGCGGGAGGGCGGATACGCAGTATTTT.

The V call is TRBV10-3, the J call TRBJ1-6; 8 bases line up with TRBD1. Unmatched junction bases numbered 9, after V lost 1 base and J lost 7 bases. Germline V gene lookup returns CDR1 ENHRY and CDR2 SYGVKD. The CDR3 totals 17 residues. The CDR3 sequence: CAISEYGLQGANSPLHF. DNA for the CDR3: TGTGCCATCAGTGAGTACGGACTGCAGGGGGCAAATTCACCCCTCCACTTT.

Comment on this clone: In the same sample, other DNA sequences code for this CDR3. The chain has TRBV6-5 and TRBJ2-7; 10 nucleotides align to TRBD2. Germline assignment: CDR1 MNHEY and CDR2 SVGAGI. The CDR3 has 14 amino acids. Trimming cost V 6 bases and J 1 base; bases outside gene matches: 3. The CDR3 DNA reads TGTGCCAGCAGCCGGACTAGCGGTTCCTACGAGCAGTACTTC. It yields the protein CASSRTSGSYEQYF.

The chain combines TRBV13 with TRBJ1-6; D remains ambiguous. Trimming left V 0 bases short and J 4 bases short, with 13 bases between. CDR3 size: 17 residues. Germline V gene data show CDR1 as PRHDT and CDR2 as FYEKMQ (reference sequence). The CDR3 DNA reads TGTGCCAGCAGCTTAGGCCGGGAGGGTCGGTATAATTCACCCCTCCACTTT. Protein sequence: CASSLGREGRYNSPLHF.

The chain combines TRBV2 with TRBJ1-2; TRBD1 matches 9 bases. The CDR3 is 13 residues long. CDR1 SNHLY and CDR2 FYNNEI come from the germline V gene. The junction had 3 bases not matched to a gene; V was cut back by 8 bases and J by 2 bases. This chain's CDR3 is CASWTGVNYGYTF. CDR3 DNA: TGTGCCAGCTGGACAGGGGTGAACTATGGCTACACCTTC.

The rearrangement uses TRBV3-1 (or the pseudogene TRBV3-2) and TRBJ2-7; D uncertain. Trimming removed 3 bases at V and 0 bases at J, with 6 bases between. This CDR3 contains 13 residues. Per the germline V gene, CDR1 is LGHDT and CDR2 is YNNKEL (reference sequence). As DNA, the CDR3 is TGTGCCAGCAGCCACGTGAGCTCCTACGAGCAGTACTTC. Protein sequence: CASSHVSSYEQYF.

This clone has just one count. The CDR3 loop is CASATQDSNQPQHF. The CDR3 nucleotides read TGTGCCAGTGCTACACAGGATAGCAATCAGCCCCAGCATTTT. The J gene is TRBJ1-5, the V gene TRBV19; the D gene is possibly TRBD1 (5 bases). This CDR3 has 14 amino acids. V lost 8 bases, J lost 0 bases, and 11 bases lay in between. CDR1 and CDR2 from the germline V gene are LNHDA and SQIVND (reference sequence).

The chain employs TRBV5-8 and TRBJ2-1, with 8 bases that match TRBD1. V was clipped by 7 bases and J by 3 bases; unmatched bases: 3. This CDR3 has 13 amino acids. CDR1 and CDR2 from the germline V gene are SGHTS and YDEGEE. The CDR3 DNA follows: TGTGCCAGCGCGACAGGGGTCTACAATGAGCAGTTCTTC. It yields the protein CASATGVYNEQFF.

The chain joins TRBV5-1 to TRBJ2-5, with 11 positions matching TRBD2. Germline values: CDR1 SGHRS, CDR2 YFSETQ. The CDR3 contains 18 residues. V dropped 4 bases and J dropped 1; count of bases not matched to a gene: 12. The CDR3 region has the DNA TGCGCCAGCAGCCCGGTGGCCCTAGCGGGGGGCTCCCAAGAGACCCAGTACTTC. Encoded protein: CASSPVALAGGSQETQYF.

The chain carries TRBV4-1 and TRBJ1-1; D is perhaps TRBD1 (5 bases). This CDR3 is built from 14 residues. CDR1 and CDR2 (germline): MGHRA, YSYEKL. The V gene lost 4 bases and the J gene lost 8 bases, with 17 bases spanning the gap. CDR3 in DNA: TGCGCCAGCAGCCCAACAGGAGGGTCGACCGAAGCTTTCTTT. Its protein product is CASSPTGGSTEAFF.

The chain couples TRBV20-1 to TRBJ1-5; D may be TRBD1 (5 bases). This CDR3 spans 13 amino acids. The V gene's germline CDR1 is DFQATT and CDR2 SNEGSKA (reference sequence). Trimming removed 4 bases from V and 0 bases from J, with 7 bases in between. CDR3 bases: TGCAGTGCTACTGACAGTAGCAATCAGCCCCAGCATTTT. Amino acid sequence: CSATDSSNQPQHF.

The chain combines TRBV5-1 with TRBJ2-7; TRBD2 aligns across 7 bases. V trimming: 4 bases; J trimming: 7 bases; junction bases outside the gene matches: 11. The V gene's germline CDR1 is SGHRS and CDR2 YFSETQ. The CDR3 extends over 14 amino acids. The CDR3 coding sequence is TGCGCCAGCAGCCAGTTCAGGGAGGGTTGGGAGCAGTACTTC. This gives the protein CASSQFREGWEQYF.

This clone appeared a single time. The J gene is TRBJ1-6, the V gene TRBV7-2, with a weak D call TRBD1 (6 bases). Germline assignment: CDR1 SGHTA and CDR2 FQGNSA. V shed 5 bases and J shed 4 bases, with 21 bases lying between them. The CDR3 is 18 amino acids. CDR3 sequence reads: CASSPQTGSPTYNSPLHF. The DNA for the CDR3 is TGTGCCAGCAGCCCCCAAACAGGGTCGCCAACTTATAATTCACCCCTCCACTTT.

The chain couples TRBV28 to TRBJ1-2, with 10 bases fitting TRBD1. Looked up from germline, CDR1 is MDHEN and CDR2 is SYDVKM. The CDR3 totals 13 residues. J gave up 5 bases and V 5 bases, and 2 bases lay outside the gene matches. CDR3 residues: CASSPGQGYGYTF. Written as DNA, the CDR3 is TGTGCCAGCAGTCCGGGACAGGGGTATGGCTACACCTTC.

The J gene is TRBJ1-3, the V gene TRBV7-8; D might be TRBD1 (5 bases). V was shortened by 0 bases and J by 0 bases, with 9 bases between the two germline ends. The CDR3 totals 16 residues. The V gene's germline CDR1 is SGHVS and CDR2 FQNEAQ. The CDR3 spells CASSLALGGSGNTIYF. CDR3 nucleotide sequence: TGTGCCAGCAGCTTAGCACTCGGGGGCTCTGGAAACACCATATATTTT.

V and J are TRBV19 and TRBJ1-5; TRBD1 aligns across 7 bases. J was trimmed by 0 bases and V by 5 bases; bases with no gene match: 7. Per germline, CDR1 LNHDA and CDR2 SQIVND (reference sequence). The CDR3 has 16 residues. CDR3 in amino acids: CASSPRQGNSNQPQHF. Here the CDR3 DNA reads TGTGCCAGTAGTCCCCGACAGGGTAATAGCAATCAGCCCCAGCATTTT.